The sequence of this T cell receptor (beta chain) was determined in a study of T-cell memory formation after mild COVID-19. Overall study: For the most part, TCR clusters were specific to one donor. Study results and limitations: Among clones contracting day 15 to 85, CD4/CD8 was balanced, whereas later expanders leaned CD4+.

TCR alpha and TCR beta cDNA libraries carrying sample barcodes and UMIs were produced by 5'RACE using constant-segment primers. TCRdb re-derived calls from the 5' RACE reads in MiXCR, one entry per CDR3 protein. Of about half a million distinct CDR3 sequences listed, 18% are singletons. CDR3 length equals 15 residues. Germline V lookup: CDR1 MNHEY, CDR2 SVGEGT. The J segment lost 6 bases and the V segment lost 2 bases, leaving 7 bases of the junction unmatched. Worth noting for this clonotype: Its antigen is currently unknown.

Sequences were obtained from PBMCs or a T cell subset sorted from them (not recorded which). The origin of this receptor is an adult woman who had mild COVID-19 (a few samples of this study predate the infection). Cell type and time point are not known. The chain combines TRBV6-2 or TRBV6-3 with TRBJ2-1, with 7 bases lining up with TRBD2. CDR3 residues: CASSYVAGAANEQFF. DNA of the CDR3: TGTGCCAGCAGTTACGTGGCGGGAGCGGCCAATGAGCAGTTCTTC.